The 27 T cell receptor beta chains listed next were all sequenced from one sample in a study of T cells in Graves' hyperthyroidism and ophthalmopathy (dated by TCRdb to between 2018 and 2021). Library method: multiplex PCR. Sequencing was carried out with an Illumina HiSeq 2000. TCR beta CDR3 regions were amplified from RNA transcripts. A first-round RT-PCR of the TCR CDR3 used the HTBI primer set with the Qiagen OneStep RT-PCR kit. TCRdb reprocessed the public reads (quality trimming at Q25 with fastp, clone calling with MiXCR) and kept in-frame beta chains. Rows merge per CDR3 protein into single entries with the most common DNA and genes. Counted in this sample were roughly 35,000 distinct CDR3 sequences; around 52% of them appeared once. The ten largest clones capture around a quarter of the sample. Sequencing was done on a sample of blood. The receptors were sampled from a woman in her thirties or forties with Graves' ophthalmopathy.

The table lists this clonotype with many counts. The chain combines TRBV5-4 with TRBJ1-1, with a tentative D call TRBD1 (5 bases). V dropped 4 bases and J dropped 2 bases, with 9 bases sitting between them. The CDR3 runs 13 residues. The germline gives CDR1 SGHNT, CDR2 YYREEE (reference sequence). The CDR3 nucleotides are TGTGCCAGCAGCCGGGACCCTAACACTGAAGCTTTCTTT. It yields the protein CASSRDPNTEAFF.

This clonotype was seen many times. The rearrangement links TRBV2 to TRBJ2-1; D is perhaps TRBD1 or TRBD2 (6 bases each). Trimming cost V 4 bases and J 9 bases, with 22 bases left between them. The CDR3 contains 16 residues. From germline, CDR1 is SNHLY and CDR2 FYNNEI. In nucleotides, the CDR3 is TGTGCCAGCAGTGTTCAAGGGAGGAGGGGGACAATTGAGCAGTTCTTC. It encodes CASSVQGRRGTIEQFF.

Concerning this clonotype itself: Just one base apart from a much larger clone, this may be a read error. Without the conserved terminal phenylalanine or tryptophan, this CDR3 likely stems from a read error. The CDR3 region is CASSQVLAGSPGKTQYC. For the CDR3, the DNA is TGCGCCAGCAGCCAAGTTCTAGCGGGGTCTCCCGGAAAGACCCAGTACTGC. The chain recombines TRBV4-3 with TRBJ2-5; 9 bases line up with TRBD2. The V segment lost 1 base and the J segment 6 bases; nucleotides outside the gene matches: 12. This CDR3 has 17 amino acids. Germline V gives CDR1 LGHNA, CDR2 YSLEER.

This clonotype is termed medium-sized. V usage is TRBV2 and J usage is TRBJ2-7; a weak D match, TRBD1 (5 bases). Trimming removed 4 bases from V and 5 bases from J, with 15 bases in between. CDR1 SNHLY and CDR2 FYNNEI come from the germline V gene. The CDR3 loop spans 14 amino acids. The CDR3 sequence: CASSVRQISDEQYF. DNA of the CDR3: TGTGCCAGCAGTGTCCGACAGATTTCGGACGAGCAGTACTTC.

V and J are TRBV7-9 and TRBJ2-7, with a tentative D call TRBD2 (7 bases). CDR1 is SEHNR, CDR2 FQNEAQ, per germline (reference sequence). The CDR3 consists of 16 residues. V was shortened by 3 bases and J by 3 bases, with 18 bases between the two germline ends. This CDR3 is CASSLERGGSGYEQYF. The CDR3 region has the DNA TGTGCCAGCAGCTTGGAGAGGGGGGGGAGCGGCTACGAGCAGTACTTC.

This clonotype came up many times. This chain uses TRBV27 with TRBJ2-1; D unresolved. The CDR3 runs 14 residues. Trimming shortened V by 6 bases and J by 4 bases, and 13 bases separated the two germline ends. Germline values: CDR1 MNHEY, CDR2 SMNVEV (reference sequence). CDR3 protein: CASSPRSGYNEQFF. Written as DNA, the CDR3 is TGTGCCAGCAGCCCCCGATCGGGTTACAATGAGCAGTTCTTC.

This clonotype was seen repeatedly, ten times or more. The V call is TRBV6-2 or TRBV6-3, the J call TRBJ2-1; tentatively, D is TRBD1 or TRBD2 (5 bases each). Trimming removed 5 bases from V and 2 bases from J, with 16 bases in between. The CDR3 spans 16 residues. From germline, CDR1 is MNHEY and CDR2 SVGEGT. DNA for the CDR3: TGTGCCAGCAGTCGTCCCGGGACCCCTACCTACAATGAGCAGTTCTTC. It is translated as CASSRPGTPTYNEQFF.

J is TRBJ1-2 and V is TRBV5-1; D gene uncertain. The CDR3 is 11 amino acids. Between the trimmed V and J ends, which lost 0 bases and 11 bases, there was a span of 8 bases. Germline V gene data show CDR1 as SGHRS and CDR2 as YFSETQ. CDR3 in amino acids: CASSLELGYTF. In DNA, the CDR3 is TGCGCCAGCAGCTTGGAGTTAGGGTACACCTTC.

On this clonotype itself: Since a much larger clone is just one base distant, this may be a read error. CDR3 sequence: CAWATGLGYTF. CDR3 nucleotides: TGTGCCTGGGCTACAGGGCTGGGCTACACCTTC. The J gene is TRBJ1-2, the V gene TRBV30; tentative D call: TRBD1 (6 bases). CDR3 length: 11 residues. Trimming removed 5 bases from V and 8 bases from J, with 12 bases in between. Germline CDR1 and CDR2: GTSNPN and SVGIG (reference sequence).

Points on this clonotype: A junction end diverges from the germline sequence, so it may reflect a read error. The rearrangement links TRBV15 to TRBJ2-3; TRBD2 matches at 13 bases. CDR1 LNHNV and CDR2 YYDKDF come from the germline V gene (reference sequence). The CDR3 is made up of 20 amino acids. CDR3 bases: TGTGCCACCAGCGGAGAATGCACTCTAACTAGCGGGGGGGCGACAGATACGCAGTATTTT. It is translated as CATSGECTLTSGGATDTQYF.

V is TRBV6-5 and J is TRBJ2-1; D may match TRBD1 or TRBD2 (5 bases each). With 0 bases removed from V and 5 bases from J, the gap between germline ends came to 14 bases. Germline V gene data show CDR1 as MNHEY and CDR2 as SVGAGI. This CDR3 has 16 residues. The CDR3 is CASSYSGRDEDNEQFF. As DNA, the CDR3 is TGTGCCAGCAGTTACTCAGGCCGGGACGAAGACAATGAGCAGTTCTTC.

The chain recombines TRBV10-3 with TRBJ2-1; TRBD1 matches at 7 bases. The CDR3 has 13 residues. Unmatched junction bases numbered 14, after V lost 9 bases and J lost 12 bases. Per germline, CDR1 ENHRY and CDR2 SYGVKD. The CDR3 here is CAMRGGAGDTQFF. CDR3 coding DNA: TGTGCCATGCGAGGGGGCGCCGGAGATACGCAGTTCTTC.

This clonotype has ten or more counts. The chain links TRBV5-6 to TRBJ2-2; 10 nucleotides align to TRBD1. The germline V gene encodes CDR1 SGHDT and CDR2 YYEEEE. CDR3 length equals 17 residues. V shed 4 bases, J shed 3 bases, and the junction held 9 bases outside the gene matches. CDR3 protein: CASSPSAGTGDTGELFF. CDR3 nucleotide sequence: TGTGCCAGCAGCCCTTCAGCCGGGACAGGGGACACCGGGGAGCTGTTTTTT.

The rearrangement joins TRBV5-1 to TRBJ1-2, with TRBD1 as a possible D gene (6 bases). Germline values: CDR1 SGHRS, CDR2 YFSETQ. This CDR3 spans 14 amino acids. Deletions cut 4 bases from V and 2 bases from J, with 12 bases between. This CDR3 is CASSRDTGNYGYTF. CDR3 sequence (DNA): TGCGCCAGCAGCAGGGACACGGGGAACTATGGCTACACCTTC.

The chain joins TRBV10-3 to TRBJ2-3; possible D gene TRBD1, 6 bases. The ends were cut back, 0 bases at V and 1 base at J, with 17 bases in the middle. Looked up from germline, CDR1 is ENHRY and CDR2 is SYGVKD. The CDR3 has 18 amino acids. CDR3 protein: CAISESNTRTDRTDTQYF. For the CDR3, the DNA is TGTGCCATCAGTGAGTCGAATACCAGGACAGACCGCACAGATACGCAGTATTTT.

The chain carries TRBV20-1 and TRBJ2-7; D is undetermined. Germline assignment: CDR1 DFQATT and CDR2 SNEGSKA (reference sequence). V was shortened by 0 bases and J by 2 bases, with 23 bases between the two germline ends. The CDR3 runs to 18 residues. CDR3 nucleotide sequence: TGCAGTGCTAGAGATTACATCAGGAGTGTGGCCTTGACCTACGAGCAGTACTTC. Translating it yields CSARDYIRSVALTYEQYF.

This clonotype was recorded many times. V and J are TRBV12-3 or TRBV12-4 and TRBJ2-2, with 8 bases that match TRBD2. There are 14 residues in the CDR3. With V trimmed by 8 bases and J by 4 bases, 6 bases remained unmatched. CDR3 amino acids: CASLSGGGTGELFF. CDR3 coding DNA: TGTGCCAGCCTCTCGGGGGGGGGCACCGGGGAGCTGTTTTTT.

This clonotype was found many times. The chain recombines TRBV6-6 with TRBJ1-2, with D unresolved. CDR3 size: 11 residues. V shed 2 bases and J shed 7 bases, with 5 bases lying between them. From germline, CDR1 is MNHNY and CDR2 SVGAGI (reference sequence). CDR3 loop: CASSYAGGYTF. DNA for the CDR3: TGTGCCAGCAGTTACGCTGGTGGCTACACCTTC.

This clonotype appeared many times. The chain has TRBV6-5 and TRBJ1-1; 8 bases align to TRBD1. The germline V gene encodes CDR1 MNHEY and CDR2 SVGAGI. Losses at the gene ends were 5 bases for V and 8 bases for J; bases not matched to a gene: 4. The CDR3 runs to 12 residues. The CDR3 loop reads CASSNGQGEAFF. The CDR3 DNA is TGTGCCAGCAGTAACGGACAGGGAGAAGCTTTCTTT.

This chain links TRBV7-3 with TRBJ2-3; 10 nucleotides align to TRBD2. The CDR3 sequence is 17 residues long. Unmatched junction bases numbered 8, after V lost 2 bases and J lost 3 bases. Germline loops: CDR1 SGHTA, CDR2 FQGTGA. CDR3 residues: CASSLELAGSTTDTQYF. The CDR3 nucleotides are TGTGCCAGCAGCTTAGAACTAGCGGGGTCCACGACAGATACGCAGTATTTT.

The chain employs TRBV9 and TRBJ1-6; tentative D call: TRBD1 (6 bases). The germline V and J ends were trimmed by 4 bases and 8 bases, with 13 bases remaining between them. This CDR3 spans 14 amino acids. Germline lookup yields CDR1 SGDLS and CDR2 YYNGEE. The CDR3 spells CASSLTGSHSPLHF. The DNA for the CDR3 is TGTGCCAGCAGCTTAACAGGGTCCCATTCACCCCTCCACTTT.

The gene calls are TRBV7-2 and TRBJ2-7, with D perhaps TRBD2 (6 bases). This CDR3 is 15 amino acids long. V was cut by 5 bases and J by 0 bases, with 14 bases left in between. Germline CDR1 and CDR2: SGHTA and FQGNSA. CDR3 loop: CASSSHSGLSYEQYF. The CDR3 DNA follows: TGTGCCAGCAGCAGTCATAGCGGACTCTCCTACGAGCAGTACTTC.

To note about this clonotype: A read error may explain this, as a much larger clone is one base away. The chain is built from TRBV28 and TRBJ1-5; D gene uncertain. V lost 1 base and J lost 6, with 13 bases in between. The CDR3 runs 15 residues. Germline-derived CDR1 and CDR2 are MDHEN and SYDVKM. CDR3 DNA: TGTGCCAGCAGTTTATTTGGCATTCCCAGTCAGCCCCAGCATTTT. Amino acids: CASSLFGIPSQPQHF.

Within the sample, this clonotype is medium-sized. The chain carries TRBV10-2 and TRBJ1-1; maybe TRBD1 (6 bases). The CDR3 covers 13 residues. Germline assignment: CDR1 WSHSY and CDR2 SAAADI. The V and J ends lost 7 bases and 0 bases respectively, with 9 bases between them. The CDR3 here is CASNRAMNTEAFF. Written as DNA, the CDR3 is TGCGCCAGCAACAGGGCCATGAACACTGAAGCTTTCTTT.

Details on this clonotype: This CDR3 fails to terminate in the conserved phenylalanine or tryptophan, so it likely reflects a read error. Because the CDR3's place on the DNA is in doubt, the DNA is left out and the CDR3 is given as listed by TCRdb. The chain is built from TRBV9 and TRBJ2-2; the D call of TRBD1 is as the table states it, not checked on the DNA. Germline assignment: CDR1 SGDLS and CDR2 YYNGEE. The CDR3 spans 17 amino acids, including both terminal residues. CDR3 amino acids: CASSYPLDRDRHRGAVL.

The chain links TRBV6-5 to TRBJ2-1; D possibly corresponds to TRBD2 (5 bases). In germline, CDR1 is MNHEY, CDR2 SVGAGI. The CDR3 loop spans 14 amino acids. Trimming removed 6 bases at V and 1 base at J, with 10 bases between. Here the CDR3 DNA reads TGTGCCAGCAGACCTGGGAGTTCCTACAATGAGCAGTTCTTC. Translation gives CASRPGSSYNEQFF.

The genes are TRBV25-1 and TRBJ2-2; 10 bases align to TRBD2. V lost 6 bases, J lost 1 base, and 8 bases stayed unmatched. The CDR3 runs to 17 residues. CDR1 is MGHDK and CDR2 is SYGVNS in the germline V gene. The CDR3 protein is CASSVQRTSGNTGELFF. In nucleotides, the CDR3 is TGTGCCAGCAGCGTACAGAGGACTAGCGGGAACACCGGGGAGCTGTTTTTT.